This T cell receptor beta chain stems from a study of control samples from healthy donors and cancer patients. Some clones are missing from TCRdb's copy, which holds only in-frame ones; the method was immunoSEQ multiplex PCR. The table shows roughly 190,000 clones, with 90% to 95% occurring only once. This clone was detected only once. Trimming cost V 1 base and J 2 bases, with 11 bases left between them. There are 15 residues in the CDR3. CDR1 and CDR2 from the germline V gene are SGHTA and FQGNSA. The chain employs TRBV7-2 and TRBJ2-5; possible D gene TRBD2, 5 bases. The clonotype was recovered from a woman aged 30 to 39 in good health. Specimen: blood. CDR3 sequence (DNA): TGTGCCAGCAGCTTAGGGGGTGGCGGGCAAGAGACCCAGTACTTC. Translated: CASSLGGGGQETQYF.